This T cell receptor (beta chain) is from a study of OX40 agonist ivuxolimab in advanced cancers. Clones were read by immunoSEQ multiplex PCR, and TCRdb kept only the in-frame ones, dropping some. This sample has tens of thousands of clones, with around 86% found just once. Trimming left V 5 bases short and J 3 bases short, with 18 bases between. The CDR3 has 16 residues. CDR1 and CDR2 (germline): LNHNV, YYDKDF (reference sequence). The receptor was isolated from an adult with an advanced solid tumor such as melanoma, head and neck, liver or kidney cancer. This chain connects TRBV15 to TRBJ2-3; TRBD1 or TRBD2 may be the D gene (5 bases each). Sequenced here: CD4+ or CD8+ T cells sorted from blood, sampled in a trial of the OX40 agonist ivuxolimab. CDR3 region: CATSLRTLGTTDTQYF. The CDR3 DNA reads TGTGCCACCAGCTTACGGACCTTGGGGACGACAGATACGCAGTATTTT. The entire variable domain, with the rest obtained from reference TRBV15 and TRBJ2-3, is as follows: DAMVIQNPRYQVTQFGKPVTLSCSQTLNHNVMYWYQQKSSQAPKLLFHYYDKDFNNEADTPDNFQSRRPNTSFCFLDIRSPGLGDTAMYLCATSLRTLGTTDTQYFGPGTRLTVL.